Below are 17 T cell receptor beta chains sequenced from a single sample in a study of blood T cell repertoires in COVID-19. The method was immunoSEQ multiplex PCR; TCRdb's version includes in-frame clones alone and lacks a portion of them. The sample includes around 180,000 clones, around 85% of them seen just once. Sequencing input: peripheral blood. These receptors were collected from a man at least 80 years old with COVID-19, enrolled during active disease.

This clone was counted once. The V and J genes are TRBV10-3 and TRBJ1-3; the D gene is possibly TRBD1 (6 bases). The germline V gene has CDR1 ENHRY and CDR2 SYGVKD. This CDR3 spans 13 amino acids. Trimming shortened V by 7 bases and J by 3 bases, and 10 bases separated the two germline ends. For the CDR3, the DNA is TGTGCCATCAAAGGGGGTGGTGGAAACACCATATATTTT. Translated, it gives CAIKGGGGNTIYF.

The chain links TRBV18 to TRBJ1-1; maybe TRBD1 (5 bases). Trimming pared 1 base from V and 5 bases from J, leaving 17 bases between. The CDR3 is 16 amino acids. The germline CDR1 and CDR2 sequences are KGHSH and LQKENI. In DNA, the CDR3 is TGTGCCAGCTCACCACTTAATTTAGGGGAGGGGACTGAAGCTTTCTTT. Its translation: CASSPLNLGEGTEAFF.

This clone occurred a few times. V gene TRBV5-4 combines with J gene TRBJ2-5; TRBD2 agrees at 7 bases. Per germline, CDR1 SGHNT and CDR2 YYREEE (reference sequence). The CDR3 consists of 16 residues. Losses at the gene ends were 4 bases for V and 2 bases for J; bases not matched to a gene: 11. The CDR3 nucleotides are TGTGCCAGCAGCCCGCGGGGGAGGGCTACGCAAGAGACCCAGTACTTC. As protein: CASSPRGRATQETQYF.

V is TRBV7-2 and J is TRBJ1-1; a possible D gene is TRBD1 (5 bases). Germline CDR1 and CDR2: SGHTA and FQGNSA. V lost 6 bases and J lost 2, with 10 bases in between. The CDR3 loop spans 13 amino acids. The CDR3 DNA reads TGTGCCAGCAGTACCGACAGAAACACTGAAGCTTTCTTT. Protein: CASSTDRNTEAFF.

The rearrangement uses TRBV7-3 and TRBJ2-3; D is undetermined. Germline V lookup: CDR1 SGHTA, CDR2 FQGTGA. The V gene lost 4 bases and the J gene lost 1 base, with 3 bases spanning the gap. This CDR3 spans 12 amino acids. Written as DNA, the CDR3 is TGTGCCAGCAGCTCAGGCACAGATACGCAGTATTTT. Encoded protein: CASSSGTDTQYF.

The rearrangement links TRBV6-5 to TRBJ2-7; TRBD1 matches at 9 bases. Germline V gene sequence: CDR1 MNHEY, CDR2 SVGAGI. Unmatched junction bases numbered 7, after V lost 6 bases and J lost 1 base. This CDR3 contains 15 residues. CDR3 residues: CASSPRDRASYEQYF. CDR3 nucleotides: TGTGCCAGCAGCCCCCGGGACAGGGCATCCTACGAGCAGTACTTC.

J is TRBJ1-5 and V is TRBV18; D is unresolved. V lost 2 bases and J lost 9, with 23 bases in between. The germline CDR1 and CDR2 sequences are KGHSH and LQKENI. The CDR3 sequence is 17 residues long. The CDR3 DNA follows: TGTGCCAGCTCACCATTTCCGCTCTCCACAGAAGTCGTGCCCCAGCATTTT. Its translation: CASSPFPLSTEVVPQHF. The full variable domain, in which reference TRBV18 and TRBJ1-5 provide the parts outside the CDR3, is NAGVMQNPRHLVRRRGQEARLRCSPMKGHSHVYWYRQLPEEGLKFMVYLQKENIIDESGMPKERFSAEFPKEGPSILRIQQVVRGDSAAYFCASSPFPLSTEVVPQHFGDGTRLSIL.

The chain's CDR3 is CASSLRDRTPNYGYTF. Written as DNA, the CDR3 is TGTGCCAGCAGCCTAAGGGACAGGACCCCTAACTATGGCTACACCTTC. The chain joins TRBV7-9 to TRBJ1-2, with TRBD1 matching over 8 bases. The germline V gene has CDR1 SEHNR and CDR2 FQNEAQ (reference sequence). V gave up 5 bases and J gave up 0 bases; unmatched junction bases: 8. The CDR3 is 16 residues long. The full variable domain, its missing parts supplied by reference TRBV7-9 and TRBJ1-2, is DTGVSQNPRHKITKRGQNVTFRCDPISEHNRLYWYRQTLGQGPEFLTYFQNEAQLEKSRLLSDRFSAERPKGSFSTLEIQRTEQGDSAMYLCASSLRDRTPNYGYTFGSGTRLTVV.

This clone was observed a single time. J is TRBJ1-4 and V is TRBV29-1; possibly TRBD1 for D (5 bases). Germline V gene lookup returns CDR1 SQVTM and CDR2 ANQGSEA. V shed 4 bases and J shed 0 bases, with 6 bases lying between them. The CDR3 loop spans 13 amino acids. The CDR3, as DNA: TGCAGCGTTGCGGGGGCAACTAATGAAAAACTGTTTTTT. Protein sequence: CSVAGATNEKLFF.

This clone was picked up a small number of times. This chain links TRBV27 with TRBJ1-2; tentative D call: TRBD1 (5 bases). V lost 6 bases, J lost 2 bases, and 10 bases lay in between. Germline V gene sequence: CDR1 MNHEY, CDR2 SMNVEV (reference sequence). The CDR3 sequence is 13 residues long. CDR3 in DNA: TGTGCCAGCAGCTCGGGGGGGAACTATGGCTACACCTTC. Translated: CASSSGGNYGYTF.

The rearrangement links TRBV9 to TRBJ2-1; 15 nucleotides match TRBD2. V gave up 2 bases and J gave up 7 bases; unmatched junction bases: 1. The CDR3 covers 15 residues. Germline V gene data show CDR1 as SGDLS and CDR2 as YYNGEE. The chain's CDR3 is CASSVGTSGGNEQFF. The CDR3 DNA reads as TGTGCCAGCAGCGTGGGGACTAGCGGGGGGAATGAGCAGTTCTTC.

Concerning this clone itself: One end of the junction does not line up with germline, which may come from a read error. This sequence joins TRBV18 and TRBJ2-7; possibly TRBD2 for D (6 bases). There are 15 residues in the CDR3. Per germline, CDR1 KGHSH and CDR2 LQKENI. The CDR3 sequence: CAGSLSAAGTYEQYF. The CDR3 bases are TGTGCCGGCTCACTTAGCGCGGCGGGAACCTACGAGCAGTACTTC.

The chain uses TRBV7-9 and TRBJ2-5, with no clear D. Trimming took 5 bases from V and 4 from J, leaving 14 bases between them. Germline-derived CDR1 and CDR2 are SEHNR and FQNEAQ (reference sequence). The length of the CDR3 is 14 residues. The CDR3 DNA reads TGTGCCAGCAGCCCCGGCGGCATTCGAGAGACCCAGTACTTC. This encodes CASSPGGIRETQYF.

This chain joins TRBV3-1 (or the pseudogene TRBV3-2) and TRBJ1-4; D remains unclear. This CDR3 is built from 14 residues. V lost 8 bases and J 3 bases, leaving 13 bases between the germline ends. The germline gives CDR1 LGHDT, CDR2 YNNKEL (reference sequence). The CDR3 loop is CASSYLRANEKLFF. The CDR3 DNA reads as TGTGCCAGCTCATATTTGAGGGCTAATGAAAAACTGTTTTTT.

The chain links TRBV18 to TRBJ2-6; perhaps TRBD1 as D (5 bases). V was shortened by 0 bases and J by 2 bases, with 14 bases between the two germline ends. Looked up from germline, CDR1 is KGHSH and CDR2 is LQKENI. The CDR3 totals 18 residues. The CDR3 DNA is TGTGCCAGCTCACCACCGTCTATCGCAGGGACTGGGGCCAACGTCCTGACTTTC. As protein: CASSPPSIAGTGANVLTF. Complete variable domain (other parts from reference TRBV18 and TRBJ2-6): NAGVMQNPRHLVRRRGQEARLRCSPMKGHSHVYWYRQLPEEGLKFMVYLQKENIIDESGMPKERFSAEFPKEGPSILRIQQVVRGDSAAYFCASSPPSIAGTGANVLTFGAGSRLTVL.

The rearrangement links TRBV28 to TRBJ2-7; the D gene is possibly TRBD1 (5 bases). Germline CDR1 MDHEN, CDR2 SYDVKM. V was cut by 7 bases and J by 3 bases, with 10 bases left in between. This CDR3 is built from 12 residues. The CDR3 region is CASKGRGYEQYF. For the CDR3, the DNA is TGTGCCAGCAAGGGTAGGGGCTACGAGCAGTACTTC.

The genes are TRBV18 and TRBJ2-5; no clear D. Germline V gene lookup returns CDR1 KGHSH and CDR2 LQKENI. V lost 1 base and J 3 bases, leaving 3 bases between the germline ends. The CDR3 extends over 12 amino acids. CDR3 in DNA: TGTGCCAGCTCACCACTTAAAGAGACCCAGTACTTC. Translated, it gives CASSPLKETQYF.